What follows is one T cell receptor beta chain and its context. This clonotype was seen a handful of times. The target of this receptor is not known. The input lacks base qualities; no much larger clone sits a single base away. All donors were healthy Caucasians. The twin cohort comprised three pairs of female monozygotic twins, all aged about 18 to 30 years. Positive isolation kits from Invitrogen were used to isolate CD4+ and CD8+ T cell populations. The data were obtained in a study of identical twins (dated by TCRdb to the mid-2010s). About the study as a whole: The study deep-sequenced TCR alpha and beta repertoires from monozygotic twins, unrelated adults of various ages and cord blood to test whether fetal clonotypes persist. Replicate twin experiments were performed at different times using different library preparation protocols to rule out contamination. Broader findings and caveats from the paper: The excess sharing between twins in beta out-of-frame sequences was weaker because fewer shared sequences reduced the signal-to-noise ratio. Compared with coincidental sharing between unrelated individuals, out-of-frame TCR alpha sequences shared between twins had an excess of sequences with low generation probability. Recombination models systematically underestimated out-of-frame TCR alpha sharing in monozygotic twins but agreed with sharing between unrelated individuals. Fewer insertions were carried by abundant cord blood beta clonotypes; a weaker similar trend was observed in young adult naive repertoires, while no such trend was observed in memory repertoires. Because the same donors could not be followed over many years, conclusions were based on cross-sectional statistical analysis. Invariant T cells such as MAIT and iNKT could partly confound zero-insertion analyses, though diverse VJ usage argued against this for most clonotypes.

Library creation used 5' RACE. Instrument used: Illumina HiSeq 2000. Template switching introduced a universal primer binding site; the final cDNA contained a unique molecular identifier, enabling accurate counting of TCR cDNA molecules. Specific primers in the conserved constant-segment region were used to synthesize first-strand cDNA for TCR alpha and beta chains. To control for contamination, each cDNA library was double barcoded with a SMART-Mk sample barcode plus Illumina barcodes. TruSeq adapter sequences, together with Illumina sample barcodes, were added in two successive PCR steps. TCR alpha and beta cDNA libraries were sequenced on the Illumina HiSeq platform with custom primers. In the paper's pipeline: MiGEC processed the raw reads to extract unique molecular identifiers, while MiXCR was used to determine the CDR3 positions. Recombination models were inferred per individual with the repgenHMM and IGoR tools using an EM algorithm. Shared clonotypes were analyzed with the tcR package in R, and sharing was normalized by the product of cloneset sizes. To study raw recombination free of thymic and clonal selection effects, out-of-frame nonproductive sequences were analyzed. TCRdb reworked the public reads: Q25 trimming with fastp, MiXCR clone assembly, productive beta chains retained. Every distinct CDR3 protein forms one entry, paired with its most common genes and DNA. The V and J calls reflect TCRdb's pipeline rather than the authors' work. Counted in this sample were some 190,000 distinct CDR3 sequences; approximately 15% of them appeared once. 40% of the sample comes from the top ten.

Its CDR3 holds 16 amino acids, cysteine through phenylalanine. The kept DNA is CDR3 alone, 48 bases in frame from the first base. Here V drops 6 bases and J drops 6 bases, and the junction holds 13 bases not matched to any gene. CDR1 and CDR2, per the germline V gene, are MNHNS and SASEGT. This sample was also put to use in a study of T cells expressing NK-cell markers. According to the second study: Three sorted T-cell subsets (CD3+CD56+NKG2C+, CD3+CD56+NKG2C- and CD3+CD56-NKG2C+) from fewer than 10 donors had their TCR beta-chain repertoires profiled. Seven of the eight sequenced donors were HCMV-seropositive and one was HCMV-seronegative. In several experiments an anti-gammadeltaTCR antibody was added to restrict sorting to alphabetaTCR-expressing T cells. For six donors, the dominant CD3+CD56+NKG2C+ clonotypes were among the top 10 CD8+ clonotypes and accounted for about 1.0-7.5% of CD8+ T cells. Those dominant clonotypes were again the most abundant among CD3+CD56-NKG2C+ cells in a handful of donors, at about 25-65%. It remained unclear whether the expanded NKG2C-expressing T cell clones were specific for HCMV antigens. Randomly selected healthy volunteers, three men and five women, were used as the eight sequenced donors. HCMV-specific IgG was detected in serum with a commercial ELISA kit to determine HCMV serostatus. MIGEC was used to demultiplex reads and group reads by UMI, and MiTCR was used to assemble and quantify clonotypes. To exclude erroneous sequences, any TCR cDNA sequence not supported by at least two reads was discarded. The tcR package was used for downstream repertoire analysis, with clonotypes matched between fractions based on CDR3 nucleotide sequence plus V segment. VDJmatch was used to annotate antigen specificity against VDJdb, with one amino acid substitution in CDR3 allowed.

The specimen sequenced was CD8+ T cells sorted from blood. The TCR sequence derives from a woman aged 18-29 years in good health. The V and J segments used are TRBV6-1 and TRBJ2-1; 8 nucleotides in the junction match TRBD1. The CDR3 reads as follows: CASSPTTQGATNEQFF. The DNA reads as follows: TGTGCCAGCAGCCCCACGACCCAGGGGGCGACCAATGAGCAGTTCTTC.